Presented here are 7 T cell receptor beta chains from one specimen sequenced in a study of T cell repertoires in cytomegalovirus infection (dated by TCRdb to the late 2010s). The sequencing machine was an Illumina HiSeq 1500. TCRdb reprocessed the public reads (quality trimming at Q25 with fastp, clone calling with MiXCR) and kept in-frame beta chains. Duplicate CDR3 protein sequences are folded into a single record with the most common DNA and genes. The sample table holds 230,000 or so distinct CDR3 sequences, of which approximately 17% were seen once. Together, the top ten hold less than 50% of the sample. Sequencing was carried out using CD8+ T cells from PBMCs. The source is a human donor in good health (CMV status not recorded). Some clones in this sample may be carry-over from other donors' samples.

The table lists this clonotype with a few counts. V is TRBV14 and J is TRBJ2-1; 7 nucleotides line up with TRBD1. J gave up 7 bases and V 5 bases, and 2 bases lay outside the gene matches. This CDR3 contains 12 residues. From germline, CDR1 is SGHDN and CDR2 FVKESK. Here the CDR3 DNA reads TGTGCCAGCAGCACAGGGGTAAATGAGCAGTTCTTC. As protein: CASSTGVNEQFF.

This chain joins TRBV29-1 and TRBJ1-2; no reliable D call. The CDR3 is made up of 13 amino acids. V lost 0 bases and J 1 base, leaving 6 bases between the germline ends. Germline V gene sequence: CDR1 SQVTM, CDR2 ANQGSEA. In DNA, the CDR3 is TGCAGCGTTGAAGAAGGTAATAACTATGGCTACACCTTC. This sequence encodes CSVEEGNNYGYTF.

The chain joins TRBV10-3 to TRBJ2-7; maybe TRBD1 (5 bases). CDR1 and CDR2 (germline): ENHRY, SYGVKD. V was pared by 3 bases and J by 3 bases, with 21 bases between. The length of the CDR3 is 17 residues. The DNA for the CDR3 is TGTGCCATCAGTGAATTGAACGTGGAAGGACACCACTACGAGCAGTACTTC. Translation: CAISELNVEGHHYEQYF.

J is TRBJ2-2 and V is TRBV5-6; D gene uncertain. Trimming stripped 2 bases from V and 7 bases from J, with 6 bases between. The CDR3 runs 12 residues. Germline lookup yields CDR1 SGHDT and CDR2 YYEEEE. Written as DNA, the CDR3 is TGTGCCAGCAGCTTCTTGCGCGGGGAGCTGTTTTTT. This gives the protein CASSFLRGELFF.

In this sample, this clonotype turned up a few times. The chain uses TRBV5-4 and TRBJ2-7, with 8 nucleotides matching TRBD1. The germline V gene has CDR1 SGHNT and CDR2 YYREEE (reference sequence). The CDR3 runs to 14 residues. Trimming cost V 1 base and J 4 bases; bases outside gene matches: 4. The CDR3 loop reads CASSLWGTGYEQYF. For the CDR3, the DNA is TGTGCCAGCAGCTTGTGGGGGACAGGATACGAGCAGTACTTC.

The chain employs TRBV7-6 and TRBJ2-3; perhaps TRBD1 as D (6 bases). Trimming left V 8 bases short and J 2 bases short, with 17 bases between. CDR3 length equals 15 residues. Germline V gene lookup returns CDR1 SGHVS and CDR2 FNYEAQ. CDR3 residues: CASGPLGQPTDTQYF. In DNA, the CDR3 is TGTGCCAGCGGCCCCCTAGGACAGCCCACAGATACGCAGTATTTT.

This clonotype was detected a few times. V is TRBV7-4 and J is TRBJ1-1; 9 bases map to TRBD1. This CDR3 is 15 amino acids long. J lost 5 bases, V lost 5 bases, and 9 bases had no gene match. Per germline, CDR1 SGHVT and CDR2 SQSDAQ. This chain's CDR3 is CASSGRDREGTEAFF. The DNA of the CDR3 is TGTGCCAGCAGCGGACGGGACAGGGAGGGGACTGAAGCTTTCTTT.